This TCR beta chain was observed in a study of T cells in Graves' hyperthyroidism and ophthalmopathy. Study-level points and caveats: The majority of expanded thyroid clonotypes above 0.001 also appeared in blood.

Amplified TCR beta CDR3 regions came from RNA transcripts. With the HTBI primer set, the TCR CDR3 went through a first round of RT-PCR. TCRdb called the multiplex PCR reads again in MiXCR, with one record for every CDR3 protein. The sample has 600,000 to 900,000 distinct CDR3 sequences, 16% seen once; the top ten hold under 9.5%. The CDR3 totals 17 residues. Trimming at V came to 8 bases and at J to 8 bases, leaving 14 bases not matched to a gene. Germline-derived CDR1 and CDR2 are SGHNT and YENEEA. No progression to ophthalmopathy during 18 months of follow-up defined stable disease. Comments on this clonotype: Its target is not known. A much larger clone lies one base from this, so it may be a read error.

This TCR derives from a man aged 18-30 years with Graves' hyperthyroidism. The genes are TRBV11-3 and TRBJ2-1; 14 nucleotides line up with TRBD2. Sequencing was done on a sample of blood. CDR3 amino acids: CASGPRLAGGPTHEQFF. CDR3 nucleotide sequence: TGTGCCAGCGGCCCTAGACTAGCGGGAGGGCCTACACATGAGCAGTTCTTC.